This T cell receptor (beta chain) appears in the sequencing data of a study of tumor-infiltrating lymphocytes in localized non-small cell lung cancer. Measured with immunoSEQ multiplex PCR; TCRdb has only the in-frame clones, and not every one. The repertoire holds 15,000 to 20,000 clones, under 80% seen once, with 5.5% to 7% in the top ten. Whole-study results and caveats: Tumors had more T cell infiltration than uninvolved lung, per TCRbeta sequencing and CD3 counts. Only some patients had TCR sequencing, depending on available tissue.

The germline gives CDR1 SGHRS, CDR2 YFSETQ. The CDR3 covers 16 residues. The V gene end was trimmed by 4 bases and the J gene end by 3 bases; junction bases not matched to a gene: 8. A note on this clone: Its target is not known.

The V call is TRBV5-1, the J call TRBJ2-7; 12 nucleotides line up with TRBD2. Input material: lung tumor tissue. The source is a human donor with non-small cell lung cancer. CDR3 DNA: TGCGCCAGCAGCCTATATCTAGCGGGAGGGCACTACGAGCAGTACTTC. It translates to CASSLYLAGGHYEQYF.